The sequence of this T cell receptor beta chain was determined in a study of identical twins. Study-level findings and limits: For zero-insertion analyses, partial confounding could come from invariant MAIT and iNKT cells.

Germline loops: CDR1 DFQATT, CDR2 SNEGSKA (reference sequence). The CDR3 consists of 14 residues. V was shortened by 0 bases and J by 9 bases, with 15 bases between the two germline ends. Each donor was a healthy Caucasian. Concerning this clonotype: Its antigen is currently unknown.

TCRdb ran MiXCR on the 5' RACE reads and lists one entry per CDR3 protein. Among 1.5 million or so distinct CDR3 sequences listed, around 29% were seen once. Sequenced: cord blood. The chain employs TRBV20-1 and TRBJ2-1; possibly TRBD1 or TRBD2 for D (5 bases each). The sequence was obtained from a newborn girl in good health. The CDR3 sequence: CSAREGTRLGEQFF. The CDR3 nucleotides are TGCAGTGCTAGAGAGGGGACCCGCTTGGGTGAGCAGTTCTTC.